This TCR beta chain was captured in a study of blood T cell repertoires in COVID-19. Background on the study: The study drew acute and convalescent COVID-19 samples from the United States, Italy and Spain. PBMCs, B-cell-depleted T cells, or T cells provided the cDNA or gDNA that made up the material.

Authors' analysis steps: Amplified reference gene primers provided the basis for estimating nucleated cell counts. Measured with immunoSEQ multiplex PCR; TCRdb has only the in-frame clones, and not every one. The DNA gave D and trimming, while V, J and clone size come from that table. The sample shows 95,000 to 120,000 clones, 84% of them seen only once. CDR3 length: 15 residues. The V end was cut by 5 bases, the J end by 5 bases, with 19 bases between. Germline V gene data show CDR1 as LNHDA and CDR2 as SQIVND (reference sequence). The receptor was isolated from a woman in her forties with acute or convalescent COVID-19. J is TRBJ2-7 and V is TRBV19; no reliable D call. Sequencing was carried out using peripheral blood. The CDR3 sequence is CASSPRILLDHEQYF. DNA for the CDR3: TGTGCCAGTAGTCCGAGGATTCTGCTCGACCACGAGCAGTACTTC. The full variable domain, completed using reference TRBV19 and TRBJ2-7, is DGGITQSPKYLFRKEGQNVTLSCEQNLNHDAMYWYRQDPGQGLRLIYYSQIVNDFQKGDIAEGYSVSREKKESFPLTVTSAQKNPTAFYLCASSPRILLDHEQYFGPGTRLTVT.